The 14 T cell receptor beta chains presented below share a single source sample, sequenced in a study of blood T cell repertoires in COVID-19. Data came from immunoSEQ multiplex PCR; TCRdb stores just in-frame clones and leaves some out. The sample holds over 85,000 clones, around 90% seen once. Source material: peripheral blood. The receptors derive from a woman in her 50s with COVID-19, enrolled during active disease.

CDR3 region: CASSPPGNNYGYTF. CDR3 DNA sequence: TGTGCCAGCAGCCCTCCCGGGAATAACTATGGCTACACCTTC. The J gene is TRBJ1-2, the V gene TRBV9, with unresolved D. Trimming took off 4 bases at V and 1 base at J, with 11 bases between the two ends. This CDR3 is built from 14 residues. Germline V gene data show CDR1 as SGDLS and CDR2 as YYNGEE. The full variable domain, with the rest looked up from reference TRBV9 and TRBJ1-2, is DSGVTQTPKHLITATGQRVTLRCSPRSGDLSVYWYQQSLDQGLQFLIQYYNGEERAKGNILERFSAQQFPDLHSELNLSSLELGDSALYFCASSPPGNNYGYTFGSGTRLTVV.

This chain uses TRBV11-2 with TRBJ1-4; 7 bases fit TRBD1. CDR3 size: 13 residues. The V and J ends lost 5 bases and 10 bases, in that order; junction bases with no gene match: 7. Per the germline V gene, CDR1 is SGHAT and CDR2 is FQNNGV. For the CDR3, the DNA is TGTGCCAGCAGCCGGGACAGTCAAGGAAAACTGTTTTTT. Translation: CASSRDSQGKLFF.

The V call is TRBV13, the J call TRBJ2-2, with TRBD2 as a possible D gene (6 bases). The CDR3 is 15 amino acids. Germline loops: CDR1 PRHDT, CDR2 FYEKMQ (reference sequence). V dropped 5 bases and J dropped 4 bases, with 14 bases sitting between them. This chain's CDR3 is CASSPGLQTTGELFF. The CDR3 coding sequence is TGTGCCAGCAGCCCGGGACTCCAGACCACCGGGGAGCTGTTTTTT.

The V gene is TRBV4-1, the J gene TRBJ2-3, with 12 bases aligning to TRBD2. The germline gives CDR1 MGHRA, CDR2 YSYEKL. The trim removed 4 bases at V and 2 bases at J, leaving 4 bases unmatched. This CDR3 contains 16 residues. In nucleotides, the CDR3 is TGCGCCAGCAGCCGAGGACTAGCGGGGCCCACAGATACGCAGTATTTT. Protein product: CASSRGLAGPTDTQYF.

CDR3 bases: TGCAGTGCTAGTGTGTCAGGGGGCAACACTGAAGCTTTCTTT. It yields the protein CSASVSGGNTEAFF. The V and J genes are TRBV20-1 and TRBJ1-1, with 8 bases aligning to TRBD1. Germline loops: CDR1 DFQATT, CDR2 SNEGSKA (reference sequence). The CDR3 has 14 amino acids. The V segment lost 3 bases and the J segment 2 bases; nucleotides outside the gene matches: 5.

This chain uses TRBV7-2 with TRBJ2-7; 8 positions agree with TRBD2. The CDR3 totals 15 residues. The germline CDR1 and CDR2 sequences are SGHTA and FQGNSA. Trimming took 5 bases from V and 2 from J; bases not matched to a gene: 8. In DNA, the CDR3 is TGTGCCAGCAGCCCAGCGGGGGTTCTTGCCTACGAGCAGTACTTC. This sequence encodes CASSPAGVLAYEQYF.

CDR3 sequence: CASSFPAGDGWETQYF. In DNA form, the CDR3 reads TGTGCCAGCAGTTTTCCAGCAGGGGACGGTTGGGAGACCCAGTACTTC. This chain uses TRBV28 with TRBJ2-5; D might be TRBD1 (6 bases). Germline CDR1 is MDHEN and CDR2 is SYDVKM. This CDR3 region has 16 residues. V lost 3 bases and J lost 5, with 19 bases in between. The variable domain in full, with the rest retrieved from reference TRBV28 and TRBJ2-5, is DVKVTQSSRYLVKRTGEKVFLECVQDMDHENMFWYRQDPGLGLRLIYFSYDVKMKEKGDIPEGYSVSREKKERFSLILESASTNQTSMYLCASSFPAGDGWETQYFGPGTRLLVL.

The V and J genes are TRBV7-8 and TRBJ1-6; 7 bases line up with TRBD1. The V gene end was trimmed by 5 bases and the J gene end by 12 bases; junction bases not matched to a gene: 10. Germline V CDR1 and CDR2: SGHVS, FQNEAQ. The CDR3 runs 14 residues. The DNA for the CDR3 is TGTGCCAGCAGCCCCCCCCAGGGGGATTTACCCCTCCACTTT. Residues: CASSPPQGDLPLHF.

DNA of the CDR3: TGTGCCAGCTCACTCGGGACTAGCGGGGCCTACGAGCAGTACTTC. Encoded protein: CASSLGTSGAYEQYF. This chain joins TRBV18 and TRBJ2-7; 13 nucleotides agree with TRBD2. Losses at the gene ends were 4 bases for V and 2 bases for J; bases not matched to a gene: 2. Germline V lookup: CDR1 KGHSH, CDR2 LQKENI. This CDR3 is 15 amino acids long.

The chain links TRBV19 to TRBJ1-2; D might be TRBD1 (5 bases). The germline CDR1 and CDR2 sequences are LNHDA and SQIVND (reference sequence). This CDR3 has 12 amino acids. Trimming cost V 9 bases and J 4 bases, with 12 bases left between them. The CDR3: CASGGGAYGYTF. The CDR3 DNA follows: TGTGCCAGCGGGGGAGGGGCCTATGGCTACACCTTC.

The chain combines TRBV7-2 with TRBJ2-1; maybe TRBD2 (6 bases). Trimming removed 5 bases at V and 8 bases at J, with 16 bases between. CDR3 length: 14 amino acids. Germline V gene lookup returns CDR1 SGHTA and CDR2 FQGNSA. In nucleotides, the CDR3 is TGTGCCAGCAGCCTGGACTATGGTGGCTATGAGCAGTTCTTC. Translating it yields CASSLDYGGYEQFF.

This chain links TRBV11-3 with TRBJ2-7; 8 bases align to TRBD2. Losses at the gene ends were 3 bases for V and 7 bases for J; bases not matched to a gene: 5. Germline-derived CDR1 and CDR2 are SGHNT and YENEEA. This CDR3 is built from 13 residues. As DNA, the CDR3 is TGTGCCAGCAGCTTGCGGGGGGCGGGAGAGCAGTACTTC. Its translation is CASSLRGAGEQYF.

This clone is a singleton in its sample. This chain uses TRBV18 with TRBJ2-1; the match to TRBD2 covers 8 bases. This CDR3 region has 17 residues. After removal of 6 bases from V and 4 bases from J, the junction contained 14 bases not matched to a gene. Germline CDR1 is KGHSH and CDR2 is LQKENI. The CDR3 sequence: CASSSFVTSGGYNEQFF. The CDR3 DNA sequence: TGTGCCAGCTCCTCCTTTGTAACTAGCGGCGGATACAATGAGCAGTTCTTC.

This clone was recorded a few times. The chain has TRBV6-5 and TRBJ1-2, with D perhaps matching TRBD1 (5 bases). Germline assignment: CDR1 MNHEY and CDR2 SVGAGI. There are 12 residues in the CDR3. V lost 4 bases to trimming and J lost 5 bases, with 8 bases between them. In nucleotides, the CDR3 is TGTGCCAGCAGTTTAGCAGGGTATGGCTACACCTTC. It encodes CASSLAGYGYTF.